These 26 T cell receptor beta chains share one sample of origin, sequenced in a study of blood T cell repertoires in COVID-19. Data came from immunoSEQ multiplex PCR; TCRdb stores just in-frame clones and leaves some out. The sample holds about 270,000 clones, approximately 91% seen once. Sequenced: PBMCs or T cells enriched from blood (not recorded which). Source of these receptors: a woman in her thirties or forties with acute COVID-19.

V and J are TRBV3-1 (or the pseudogene TRBV3-2) and TRBJ1-2; 10 nucleotides match TRBD1. This CDR3 comprises 12 residues. Looked up from germline, CDR1 is LGHDT and CDR2 is YNNKEL (reference sequence). The J segment lost 9 bases and the V segment lost 6 bases, leaving 4 bases of the junction unmatched. As DNA, the CDR3 is TGTGCCAGCAGTGGGACAGGGGAAAGCTACACCTTC. Its protein is CASSGTGESYTF.

The chain recombines TRBV21-1 with TRBJ2-7; the table assigns TRBD1, which was not confirmed against the DNA. TRBV21-1 is given as a pseudogene. The CDR3 contains 16 residues. The CDR3 nucleotides read TGTGCCAGCAGCAAAGACGGCAGGGGCCGTCCCTACGAGCAGTACTTC. Protein sequence: CASSKDGRGRPYEQYF.

The rearrangement links TRBV7-2 to TRBJ1-1, with D tentatively TRBD1 (5 bases). This CDR3 spans 16 amino acids. V was trimmed by 5 bases and J by 1 base, leaving 17 bases between them. The germline V gene encodes CDR1 SGHTA and CDR2 FQGNSA. CDR3 DNA sequence: TGTGCCAGCAGCAGCGACGTATACAGGCCGAACACTGAAGCTTTCTTT. It specifies CASSSDVYRPNTEAFF.

The chain carries TRBV7-2 and TRBJ2-7; tentative D call: TRBD2 (6 bases). V lost 5 bases, J lost 2 bases, and 16 bases lay in between. CDR1 and CDR2 (germline): SGHTA, FQGNSA. The CDR3 has 15 residues. CDR3 sequence reads: CASSRTTAGPYEQYF. In DNA form, the CDR3 reads TGTGCCAGCAGCCGGACTACCGCGGGTCCCTACGAGCAGTACTTC. Using reference TRBV7-2 and TRBJ2-7 for the parts outside the CDR3, the full variable domain is GAGVSQSPSNKVTEKGKDVELRCDPISGHTALYWYRQSLGQGLEFLIYFQGNSAPDKSGLPSDRFSAERTGGSVSTLTIQRTQQEDSAVYLCASSRTTAGPYEQYFGPGTRLTVT.

This clone was found a few times. V gene TRBV7-6 combines with J gene TRBJ2-3; TRBD1 might be the D (6 bases). Germline loops: CDR1 SGHVS, CDR2 FNYEAQ. This CDR3 comprises 13 residues. Deletions cut 6 bases from V and 1 base from J, with 8 bases between. CDR3 residues: CASSYRGTDTQYF. The CDR3 DNA follows: TGTGCCAGCAGTTACAGGGGCACAGATACGCAGTATTTT.

The chain is built from TRBV18 and TRBJ1-1; D perhaps matches TRBD1 (5 bases). Germline loops: CDR1 KGHSH, CDR2 LQKENI. This CDR3 is built from 14 residues. Between the trimmed V and J ends, which lost 3 bases and 5 bases, there was a span of 13 bases. This CDR3 is CASSPKQVRTEAFF. The CDR3 region has the DNA TGTGCCAGCTCACCTAAACAGGTGAGAACTGAAGCTTTCTTT.

The chain recombines TRBV2 with TRBJ2-2; 16 nucleotides agree with TRBD2. Unmatched junction bases numbered 3, after V lost 7 bases and J lost 10 bases. Germline CDR1 and CDR2: SNHLY and FYNNEI. The CDR3 covers 14 residues. The CDR3 spells CASTGTSGGAELFF. The CDR3 region has the DNA TGTGCCAGCACCGGGACTAGCGGGGGGGCGGAGCTGTTTTTT.

The J gene is TRBJ1-6, the V gene TRBV27; D may be TRBD1 (6 bases). The CDR3 is 17 residues long. CDR1 MNHEY and CDR2 SMNVEV come from the germline V gene (reference sequence). Trimming cost V 0 bases and J 7 bases, with 16 bases left between them. The CDR3 sequence: CASSLSGGGHLNSPLHF. In nucleotides, the CDR3 is TGTGCCAGCAGTTTATCGGGAGGGGGGCACTTAAATTCACCCCTCCACTTT.

The chain uses TRBV19 and TRBJ1-2; tentative D call: TRBD1 (5 bases). The V and J ends lost 0 bases and 5 bases respectively, with 13 bases between them. The germline gives CDR1 LNHDA, CDR2 SQIVND (reference sequence). This CDR3 contains 15 residues. The CDR3 is CASSIDHSGRYGYTF. In DNA form, the CDR3 reads TGTGCCAGTAGTATAGATCATTCAGGGAGGTATGGCTACACCTTC.

This clone was counted only a few times. The V and J genes are TRBV5-1 and TRBJ2-1; 9 bases map to TRBD1. Germline V lookup: CDR1 SGHRS, CDR2 YFSETQ. The CDR3 covers 15 residues. The ends lost 2 bases at V and 8 bases at J; junction bases unmatched: 8. Written as DNA, the CDR3 is TGCGCCAGCAGCTTTACAGGGGGCGCATCACATGAGCAGTTCTTC. It translates to CASSFTGGASHEQFF.

The CDR3 coding sequence is TGTGCCAGCAATAGGATGGGCTCCAATGAAAAACTGTTTTTT. It translates to CASNRMGSNEKLFF. The chain links TRBV2 to TRBJ1-4; D is uncertain. Germline assignment: CDR1 SNHLY and CDR2 FYNNEI. The CDR3 has 14 residues. V was pared by 7 bases and J by 5 bases, with 14 bases between. The full variable domain, in which reference TRBV2 and TRBJ1-4 provide the parts outside the CDR3, is EPEVTQTPSHQVTQMGQEVILRCVPISNHLYFYWYRQILGQKVEFLVSFYNNEISEKSEIFDDQFSVERPDGSNFTLKIRSTKLEDSAMYFCASNRMGSNEKLFFGSGTQLSVL.

The CDR3 here is CSVSGAADYGYTF. CDR3 nucleotides: TGCAGCGTTTCAGGGGCGGCAGACTATGGCTACACCTTC. The chain couples TRBV29-1 to TRBJ1-2; D is perhaps TRBD1 (6 bases). CDR3 size: 13 residues. V shed 5 bases and J shed 3 bases, with 13 bases lying between them. In germline, CDR1 is SQVTM, CDR2 ANQGSEA. The full variable domain, rest sourced from reference TRBV29-1 and TRBJ1-2, is SAVISQKPSRDICQRGTSLTIQCQVDSQVTMMFWYRQQPGQSLTLIATANQGSEATYESGFVIDKFPISRPNLTFSTLTVSNMSPEDSSIYLCSVSGAADYGYTFGSGTRLTVV.

This rearrangement joins TRBV5-6 to TRBJ1-2, with D unresolved. V was pared by 3 bases and J by 4 bases, with 19 bases between. CDR3 length: 16 amino acids. Germline V gene data show CDR1 as SGHDT and CDR2 as YYEEEE. This CDR3 reads CASSSRPGFTSYGYTF. CDR3 in DNA: TGTGCCAGCAGCTCACGTCCCGGATTCACTAGCTATGGCTACACCTTC. The whole variable domain, remainder taken from reference TRBV5-6 and TRBJ1-2, is DAGVTQSPTHLIKTRGQQVTLRCSPKSGHDTVSWYQQALGQGPQFIFQYYEEEERQRGNFPDRFSGHQFPNYSSELNVNALLLGDSALYLCASSSRPGFTSYGYTFGSGTRLTVV.

The gene calls are TRBV7-9 and TRBJ2-1; TRBD2 matches at 12 bases. V shed 7 bases, J shed 5 bases, and the junction held 3 bases outside the gene matches. There are 14 residues in the CDR3. Germline V gene lookup returns CDR1 SEHNR and CDR2 FQNEAQ (reference sequence). The CDR3 DNA is TGTGCCAGCATGTGGACTAGCGGGAACAATGAGCAGTTCTTC. Translated: CASMWTSGNNEQFF. The whole variable domain, filled in from reference TRBV7-9 and TRBJ2-1, reads DTGVSQNPRHKITKRGQNVTFRCDPISEHNRLYWYRQTLGQGPEFLTYFQNEAQLEKSRLLSDRFSAERPKGSFSTLEIQRTEQGDSAMYLCASMWTSGNNEQFFGPGTRLTVL.

This clone has a single count. The rearrangement links TRBV10-3 to TRBJ1-4; tentatively, D is TRBD1 (5 bases). The ends were cut back, 0 bases at V and 8 bases at J, with 13 bases in the middle. The CDR3 is 15 amino acids. CDR1 and CDR2 from the germline V gene are ENHRY and SYGVKD. CDR3 sequence: CAISESDRGREKLFF. Written as DNA, the CDR3 is TGTGCCATCAGTGAGTCAGATAGGGGTCGGGAAAAACTGTTTTTT.

This sequence joins TRBV3-1 (or the pseudogene TRBV3-2) and TRBJ1-2; TRBD1 aligns across 8 bases. The CDR3 runs 15 residues. CDR1 LGHDT and CDR2 YNNKEL come from the germline V gene (reference sequence). The V segment lost 1 base and the J segment 1 base; nucleotides outside the gene matches: 2. The CDR3 nucleotides read TGTGCCAGCAGCCAAGGACAGGGGTTTAACTATGGCTACACCTTC. Amino acids: CASSQGQGFNYGYTF.

The J gene is TRBJ1-2, the V gene TRBV2; D gene ambiguous. The germline V gene has CDR1 SNHLY and CDR2 FYNNEI. Trimming took 4 bases from V and 5 from J, leaving 8 bases between them. This CDR3 spans 12 amino acids. For the CDR3, the DNA is TGTGCCAGCAGTGGGCGGGCGTATGGCTACACCTTC. This sequence encodes CASSGRAYGYTF.

The chain joins TRBV7-8 to TRBJ2-1; possibly TRBD1 for D (6 bases). Trimming pared 4 bases from V and 0 bases from J, leaving 10 bases between. Germline CDR1 SGHVS, CDR2 FQNEAQ. This CDR3 is 15 amino acids long. CDR3 amino acids: CASSSGQSSYNEQFF. As DNA, the CDR3 is TGTGCCAGCAGCTCCGGACAGAGCTCCTACAATGAGCAGTTCTTC.

This clone has just one count. One end of the junction varies from germline; a read error may be responsible. The rearrangement uses TRBV10-3 and TRBJ1-4; 9 bases map to TRBD1. The CDR3 is 15 residues long. Germline CDR1 reads ENHRY; CDR2 reads SYGVKD. CDR3 residues: CATSSTGQGDEKLFF. In DNA, the CDR3 is TGTGCCACCAGTTCCACGGGACAGGGAGATGAAAAACTGTTTTTT.

The chain links TRBV3-1 (or the pseudogene TRBV3-2) to TRBJ2-5; 7 positions match TRBD2. CDR3 length: 15 residues. Trimming removed 3 bases from V and 2 bases from J; junction bases left unmatched: 6. In germline, CDR1 is LGHDT, CDR2 YNNKEL (reference sequence). CDR3: CASSHGAGMQETQYF. CDR3 in DNA: TGTGCCAGCAGCCATGGAGCGGGGATGCAAGAGACCCAGTACTTC.

This chain links TRBV27 with TRBJ2-1; 8 bases are a match to TRBD2. J lost 4 bases, V lost 4 bases, and 3 bases had no gene match. The CDR3 consists of 14 residues. Germline V gene data show CDR1 as MNHEY and CDR2 as SMNVEV (reference sequence). CDR3 in amino acids: CASSSSGPYNEQFF. The CDR3 nucleotides read TGTGCCAGCAGTTCTAGCGGGCCTTACAATGAGCAGTTCTTC.

This clone was counted a single time. V is TRBV25-1 and J is TRBJ2-1; maybe TRBD2 (5 bases). There are 12 residues in the CDR3. V dropped 6 bases and J dropped 9 bases, with 12 bases sitting between them. CDR1 and CDR2 from the germline V gene are MGHDK and SYGVNS. This CDR3 is CASSHERLEQFF. The CDR3 DNA reads TGTGCCAGCAGCCACGAGCGGCTTGAGCAGTTCTTC.

In its sample, this clone was seen once. Here the CDR3 reads CASSSKVTGAETQYF. DNA for the CDR3: TGTGCCAGCAGTTCCAAGGTGACAGGGGCAGAGACCCAGTACTTC. The chain combines TRBV2 with TRBJ2-5; 8 nucleotides agree with TRBD1. CDR3 size: 15 residues. Per the germline V gene, CDR1 is SNHLY and CDR2 is FYNNEI. The V segment lost 5 bases and the J segment 4 bases; nucleotides outside the gene matches: 9.

The J gene is TRBJ2-5, the V gene TRBV5-1; possibly TRBD2 for D (6 bases). Trimming pared 4 bases from V and 2 bases from J, leaving 15 bases between. Germline loops: CDR1 SGHRS, CDR2 YFSETQ. The CDR3 is made up of 15 amino acids. CDR3 residues: CASSPQVGGQETQYF. The CDR3 coding sequence is TGCGCCAGCAGCCCTCAGGTGGGGGGTCAAGAGACCCAGTACTTC.

This clone has only one observation. For the CDR3, the DNA is TGTGCCAGTTCCCGGGACAGCATTGAAGCTTTCTTT. Amino acid sequence: CASSRDSIEAFF. The gene calls are TRBV19 and TRBJ1-1; TRBD1 aligns across 7 bases. V shed 8 bases, J shed 7 bases, and the junction held 7 bases outside the gene matches. This CDR3 region has 12 residues. Germline V lookup: CDR1 LNHDA, CDR2 SQIVND (reference sequence).

This chain uses TRBV10-3 with TRBJ1-1; the D gene is possibly TRBD1 (6 bases). Trimming took off 6 bases at V and 0 bases at J, with 11 bases between the two ends. Germline-derived CDR1 and CDR2 are ENHRY and SYGVKD. The CDR3 loop spans 14 amino acids. This CDR3 is CAISYGQMNTEAFF. The CDR3 region has the DNA TGTGCCATCAGCTACGGACAGATGAACACTGAAGCTTTCTTT.